Below, 18 T cell receptor beta chains from the same sample are listed, as sequenced in a study of shared clonotypes between healthy human individuals. Here immunoSEQ multiplex PCR was the method, and the copy in TCRdb shows in-frame clones only, minus some. The table has more than 400,000 clones, 81% seen once; the top ten hold 12%. Sequenced sample: PBMCs. These receptors were collected from a woman in her forties in good health. Some clones in this sample may be carry-over from other donors' samples.

The chain is built from TRBV2 and TRBJ2-3; D is possibly TRBD1 (7 bases). CDR3 size: 16 residues. Germline lookup yields CDR1 SNHLY and CDR2 FYNNEI. V gave up 3 bases and J gave up 5 bases, with 18 bases separating them. The CDR3 protein is CASSEGRGTEGDTQYF. CDR3 nucleotide sequence: TGTGCCAGCAGTGAGGGCCGGGGGACAGAGGGAGATACGCAGTATTTT. Full variable domain (missing parts from reference TRBV2 and TRBJ2-3): EPEVTQTPSHQVTQMGQEVILRCVPISNHLYFYWYRQILGQKVEFLVSFYNNEISEKSEIFDDQFSVERPDGSNFTLKIRSTKLEDSAMYFCASSEGRGTEGDTQYFGPGTRLTVL.

Concerning this clone: This is likely an artifact of a read error, given a far larger clone one base away. The rearrangement links TRBV30 to TRBJ2-1; 8 nucleotides agree with TRBD2. Per germline, CDR1 GTSNPN and CDR2 SVGIG (reference sequence). CDR3 length equals 13 residues. CDR3 loop: CAWSGRAYNGQFF. The CDR3, as DNA: TGTGCCTGGAGCGGGAGGGCCTACAATGGGCAGTTCTTC.

The chain joins TRBV29-1 to TRBJ1-2; possibly TRBD1 for D (5 bases). Germline V lookup: CDR1 SQVTM, CDR2 ANQGSEA. V lost 4 bases and J lost 0, with 18 bases in between. CDR3 length equals 16 residues. The CDR3 region is CSVGGILNLANYGYTF. The CDR3 DNA sequence: TGCAGCGTTGGGGGCATCCTAAACTTAGCTAACTATGGCTACACCTTC.

Concerning this clone: The sample carries other DNA sequences with the same CDR3. The chain links TRBV9 to TRBJ2-7, with a possible D match to TRBD1 (5 bases). The germline CDR1 and CDR2 sequences are SGDLS and YYNGEE. Trimming pared 0 bases from V and 0 bases from J, leaving 10 bases between. The CDR3 extends over 15 amino acids. The CDR3 nucleotides are TGTGCCAGCAGCGTAGGGCCGGACAACTCCTACGAGCAGTACTTC. Protein: CASSVGPDNSYEQYF.

This clone was observed a single time. The CDR3 region is CASSQRQGAYNEQFF. CDR3 DNA: TGTGCCAGCAGCCAAAGACAGGGGGCGTACAATGAGCAGTTCTTC. The rearrangement links TRBV14 to TRBJ2-1, with 10 bases lining up with TRBD1. CDR1 and CDR2 from the germline V gene are SGHDN and FVKESK. Unmatched junction bases numbered 2, after V lost 2 bases and J lost 4 bases. The CDR3 length is 15 residues.

The V gene is TRBV5-4, the J gene TRBJ2-3; tentative D call: TRBD2 (6 bases). Between the trimmed V and J ends, which lost 4 bases and 4 bases, there was a span of 16 bases. Germline V lookup: CDR1 SGHNT, CDR2 YYREEE (reference sequence). There are 15 residues in the CDR3. The CDR3 DNA follows: TGTGCCAGCAGCGCTAGACTAGACGGGTCAGATACGCAGTATTTT. Protein: CASSARLDGSDTQYF.

The chain carries TRBV5-1 and TRBJ2-2; 7 bases line up with TRBD2. The CDR3 is 15 amino acids. The V segment lost 3 bases and the J segment 5 bases; nucleotides outside the gene matches: 7. The germline V gene has CDR1 SGHRS and CDR2 YFSETQ. CDR3 loop: CASSWTSLGTGELFF. CDR3 sequence (DNA): TGCGCCAGCAGCTGGACTAGTCTGGGGACCGGGGAGCTGTTTTTT. Together with reference TRBV5-1 and TRBJ2-2, the CDR3 gives the full variable domain: KAGVTQTPRYLIKTRGQQVTLSCSPISGHRSVSWYQQTPGQGLQFLFEYFSETQRNKGNFPGRFSGRQFSNSRSEMNVSTLELGDSALYLCASSWTSLGTGELFFGEGSRLTVL.

The rearrangement uses TRBV5-4 and TRBJ1-2; D gene ambiguous. Germline V gene lookup returns CDR1 SGHNT and CDR2 YYREEE (reference sequence). V was shortened by 4 bases and J by 4 bases, with 11 bases between the two germline ends. The CDR3 loop spans 13 amino acids. CDR3 nucleotide sequence: TGTGCCAGCAGCACGGTGGCGGGCTATGGCTACACCTTC. This sequence encodes CASSTVAGYGYTF.

As regards this clone: A far more abundant clone sits one base away, making this likely a read error. The same CDR3 also results from other DNA sequences found in this sample. CDR3 nucleotides: TGTGCCAGTCACGGGACAGGGAAGGTGCCCCAGCACTTT. Amino acid sequence: CASHGTGKVPQHF. The chain couples TRBV2 to TRBJ1-5; 9 bases match TRBD1. Germline assignment: CDR1 SNHLY and CDR2 FYNNEI. The CDR3 runs 13 residues.

On this clone itself: The germline gene is not matched at one end of the junction; a read error may be the cause. The chain's CDR3 is CASVKGYIAYGQYF. The CDR3 nucleotides are TGTGCCAGCGTGAAAGGGTACATAGCCTACGGGCAGTACTTC. This chain connects TRBV7-9 to TRBJ2-7; D ambiguous. CDR1 is SEHNR and CDR2 is FQNEAQ in the germline V gene (reference sequence). The CDR3 is 14 amino acids.

The CDR3 reads CASSGSGLAFPREQFF. The CDR3 bases are TGTGCCAGCAGCGGTTCGGGACTAGCGTTTCCTAGGGAGCAGTTCTTC. The chain couples TRBV6-6 to TRBJ2-1, with 10 bases aligning to TRBD2. The length of the CDR3 is 16 residues. V lost 6 bases and J lost 10; bases outside the gene matches: 15. CDR1 and CDR2 from the germline V gene are MNHNY and SVGAGI (reference sequence).

The chain carries TRBV28 and TRBJ1-4; the D is unclear. The V end lost 8 bases, the J end lost 5 bases, and 9 bases lay between the germline ends. Germline CDR1 and CDR2: MDHEN and SYDVKM. The CDR3 is 12 amino acids. The CDR3 sequence is CASLQPNEKLFF. In nucleotides, the CDR3 is TGTGCCAGCCTACAGCCGAATGAAAAACTGTTTTTT.

V usage is TRBV28 and J usage is TRBJ2-3; 8 bases fit TRBD1. Trimming removed 6 bases from V and 5 bases from J; junction bases left unmatched: 7. CDR1 MDHEN and CDR2 SYDVKM come from the germline V gene. The CDR3 has 14 amino acids. The CDR3 coding sequence is TGTGCCAGCAGATCAGGACAGGGAAGAGATACGCAGTATTTT. Residues: CASRSGQGRDTQYF. Full variable domain (missing parts from reference TRBV28 and TRBJ2-3): DVKVTQSSRYLVKRTGEKVFLECVQDMDHENMFWYRQDPGLGLRLIYFSYDVKMKEKGDIPEGYSVSREKKERFSLILESASTNQTSMYLCASRSGQGRDTQYFGPGTRLTVL.

The chain links TRBV5-1 to TRBJ1-4; 7 nucleotides agree with TRBD1. J gave up 3 bases and V 4 bases, and 3 bases lay outside the gene matches. Germline V gives CDR1 SGHRS, CDR2 YFSETQ. The CDR3 runs 14 residues. The CDR3 DNA reads as TGCGCCAGCAGCGCGGGACAGCCTAATGAAAAACTGTTTTTT. Encoded protein: CASSAGQPNEKLFF.

The chain couples TRBV14 to TRBJ2-1; 9 nucleotides align to TRBD1. The germline V gene has CDR1 SGHDN and CDR2 FVKESK. V was pared by 5 bases and J by 3 bases, with 5 bases of the junction left unmatched. The CDR3 has 15 amino acids. The CDR3 sequence: CASSSRDRDYNEQFF. The CDR3 coding sequence is TGTGCCAGCAGCTCTCGGGACAGGGACTACAATGAGCAGTTCTTC.

CDR3 in amino acids: CASSSGTRLGEQYF. The CDR3 bases are TGTGCCAGCAGTTCCGGGACTAGATTAGGCGAGCAGTACTTC. The chain joins TRBV28 to TRBJ2-7; 8 bases align to TRBD2. The junction had 8 bases not matched to a gene; V was cut back by 4 bases and J by 6 bases. The CDR3 extends over 14 amino acids. CDR1 MDHEN and CDR2 SYDVKM come from the germline V gene.

This chain connects TRBV11-1 to TRBJ2-7; 12 nucleotides match TRBD2. The CDR3 sequence is 15 residues long. CDR1 and CDR2 from the germline V gene are SGHAT and FQDESV (reference sequence). V lost 2 bases, J lost 7 bases, and 6 bases stayed unmatched. The CDR3 spells CASSLPSGRGGEQYF. The CDR3 DNA is TGTGCCAGCAGCTTACCTAGCGGGAGGGGTGGTGAGCAGTACTTC. Supplemented by reference TRBV11-1 and TRBJ2-7, the full variable domain reads EAEVAQSPRYKITEKSQAVAFWCDPISGHATLYWYRQILGQGPELLVQFQDESVVDDSQLPKDRFSAERLKGVDSTLKIQPAELGDSAMYLCASSLPSGRGGEQYFGPGTRLTVT.

J is TRBJ1-4 and V is TRBV14; 8 nucleotides line up with TRBD1. The CDR3 sequence is 15 residues long. The V segment lost 6 bases and the J segment 5 bases; nucleotides outside the gene matches: 8. Germline V gene data show CDR1 as SGHDN and CDR2 as FVKESK. CDR3 bases: TGTGCCAGCAGACAAACAGGGGGACTAAATGAAAAACTGTTTTTT. This encodes CASRQTGGLNEKLFF.